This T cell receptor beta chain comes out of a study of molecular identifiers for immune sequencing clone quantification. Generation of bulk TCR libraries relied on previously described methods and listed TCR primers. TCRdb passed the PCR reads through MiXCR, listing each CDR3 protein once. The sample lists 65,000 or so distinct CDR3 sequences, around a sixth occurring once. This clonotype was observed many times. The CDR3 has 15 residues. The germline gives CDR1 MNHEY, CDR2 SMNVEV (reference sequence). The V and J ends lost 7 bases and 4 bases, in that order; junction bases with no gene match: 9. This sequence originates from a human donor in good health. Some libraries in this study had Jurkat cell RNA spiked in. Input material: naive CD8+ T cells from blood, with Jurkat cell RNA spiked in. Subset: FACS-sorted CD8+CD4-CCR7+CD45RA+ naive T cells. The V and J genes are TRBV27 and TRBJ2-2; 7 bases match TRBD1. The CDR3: CASNIRQGGTGELFF. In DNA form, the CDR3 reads TGTGCCAGCAACATCCGACAGGGTGGCACCGGGGAGCTGTTTTTT.